The clone carrying this T cell receptor beta chain has only one observation. Its target is not known. Since a much larger clone is just one base distant, this may be a read error. These data belong to a study of OX40 agonist ivuxolimab in advanced cancers. Study-wide context: The dose of intravenous ivuxolimab that patients received every 2 weeks ranged from 0.01 to 10 mg/kg. Anti-PD-1, anti-PD-L1 or anti-CTLA-4 therapy given earlier was allowed, and 40% had some.

This table comes from immunoSEQ multiplex PCR, and its TCRdb copy is limited to in-frame clones, with some not included. The sample records some 17,000 clones, roughly four fifths being singletons. Findings of the study overall: On average, CD8+ T cells had more expanded clones than CD4+.

The CDR3 consists of 15 residues. V lost 0 bases and J lost 1, with 6 bases in between. CDR1 and CDR2 from the germline V gene are SEHNR and FQNEAQ (reference sequence). The sequence was obtained from an adult with an advanced solid tumor such as melanoma, head and neck, liver or kidney cancer. This rearrangement joins TRBV7-9 to TRBJ2-2; D perhaps matches TRBD2 (6 bases). The sample in question was CD4+ or CD8+ T cells sorted from blood, obtained in a trial of the OX40 agonist ivuxolimab. The CDR3 here is CASSLAGGNTGELFF. In DNA form, the CDR3 reads TGTGCCAGCAGCTTAGCGGGGGGGAACACCGGGGAGCTGTTTTTT.